This TCR beta chain was observed in a study of shared clonotypes between healthy human individuals. Overall study findings and caveats: An anticipated effect of sequencing depth on clonotype sharing among donors was recognized. Sampling covered nothing but blood. Tissue TCR repertoires likely differ from those found in blood.

Cells designated naive CD8 were CD45RO-negative and were positively selected for CCR7, with terminally differentiated effector memory CD45RA+ cells excluded. The V gene's germline CDR1 is GTSNPN and CDR2 SVGIG (reference sequence). The V segment lost 5 bases and the J segment 4 bases; nucleotides outside the gene matches: 9. The CDR3 has 15 residues. Data came from immunoSEQ multiplex PCR; TCRdb stores just in-frame clones and leaves some out. The data show 1.5 million to 2.5 million clones, approximately 95% seen once. To note about this clone: Antigen unknown.

This TCR derives from a man aged 18 to 29 in good health. The sequencing input was naive CD8+ T cells sorted from blood. The chain employs TRBV30 and TRBJ2-7; 12 nucleotides align to TRBD1. The CDR3 loop reads CAWLPRDRGLYEQYF. As DNA, the CDR3 is TGTGCCTGGCTTCCGCGGGACAGGGGGCTATACGAGCAGTACTTC.